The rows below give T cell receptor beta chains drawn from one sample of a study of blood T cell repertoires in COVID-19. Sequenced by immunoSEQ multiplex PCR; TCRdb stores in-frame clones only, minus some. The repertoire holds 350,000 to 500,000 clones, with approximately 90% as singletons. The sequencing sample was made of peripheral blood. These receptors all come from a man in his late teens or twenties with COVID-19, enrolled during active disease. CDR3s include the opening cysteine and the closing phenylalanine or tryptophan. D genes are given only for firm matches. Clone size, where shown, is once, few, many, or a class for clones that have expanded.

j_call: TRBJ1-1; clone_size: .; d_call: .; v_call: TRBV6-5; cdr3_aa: CASSYGGGAFF; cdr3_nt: TGTGCCAGCAGTTATGGGGGGGGAGCTTTCTTT
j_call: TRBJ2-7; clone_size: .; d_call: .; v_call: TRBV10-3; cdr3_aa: CAIRETVVYEQYF; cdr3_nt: TGTGCCATTAGAGAGACAGTTGTCTACGAGCAGTACTTC
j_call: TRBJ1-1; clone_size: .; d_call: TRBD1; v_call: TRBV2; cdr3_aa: CASQRDRVFGTEAFF; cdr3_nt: TGTGCCAGTCAGCGGGACAGGGTTTTTGGAACTGAAGCTTTCTTT
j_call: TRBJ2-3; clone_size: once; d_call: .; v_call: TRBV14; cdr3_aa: CASSLYTDTQYF; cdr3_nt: TGTGCCAGCAGCCTTTACACAGATACGCAGTATTTT
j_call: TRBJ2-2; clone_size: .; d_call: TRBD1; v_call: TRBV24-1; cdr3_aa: CATSDPGTGGRIGELFF; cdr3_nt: TGTGCCACCAGTGACCCTGGGACAGGGGGGCGGATCGGGGAGCTGTTTTTT
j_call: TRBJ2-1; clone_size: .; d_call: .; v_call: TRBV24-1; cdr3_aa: CATSDPNVGRQFF; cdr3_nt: TGTGCCACCAGTGACCCTAATGTGGGGCGGCAGTTCTTC
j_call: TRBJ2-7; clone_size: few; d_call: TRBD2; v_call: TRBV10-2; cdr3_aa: CASTPLLAGDTYEQYF; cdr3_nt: TGCGCCAGCACCCCACTACTAGCGGGGGACACCTACGAGCAGTACTTC
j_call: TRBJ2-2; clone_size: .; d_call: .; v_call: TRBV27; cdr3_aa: CASLHGGELFF; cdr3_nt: TGTGCCAGCCTGCACGGCGGGGAGCTGTTTTTT
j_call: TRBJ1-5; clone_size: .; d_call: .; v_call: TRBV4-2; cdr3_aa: CASSQVPGLNQPQHF; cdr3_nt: TGTGCCAGCAGCCAAGTCCCAGGGCTTAATCAGCCCCAGCATTTT
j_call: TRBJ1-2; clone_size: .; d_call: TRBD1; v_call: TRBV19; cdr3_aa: CASSAGGRGYGYTF; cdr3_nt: TGTGCCAGTTCAGCAGGGGGCCGGGGCTATGGCTACACCTTC
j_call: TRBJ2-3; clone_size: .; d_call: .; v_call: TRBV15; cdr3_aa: CATSRERYSTDTQYF; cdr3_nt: TGTGCCACCAGCAGAGAGCGTTATTCCACAGATACGCAGTATTTT
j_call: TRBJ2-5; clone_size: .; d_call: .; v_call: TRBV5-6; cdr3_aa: CASSFVSVRVRETQYF; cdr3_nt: TGTGCCAGCAGCTTTGTGAGTGTCCGGGTCCGGGAGACCCAGTACTTC
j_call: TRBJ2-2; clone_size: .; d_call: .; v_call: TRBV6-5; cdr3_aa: CASAPSTGELFF; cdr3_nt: TGTGCCAGCGCACCCAGCACCGGGGAGCTGTTTTTT
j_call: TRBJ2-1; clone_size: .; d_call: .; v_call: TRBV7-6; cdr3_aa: CASSLAGGIGEQFF; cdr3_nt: TGTGCCAGCAGCTTAGCGGGAGGAATAGGGGAGCAGTTCTTC
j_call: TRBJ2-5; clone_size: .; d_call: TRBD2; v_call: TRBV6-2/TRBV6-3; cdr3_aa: CASSLLAGSQETQYF; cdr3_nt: TGTGCCAGCAGTCTCCTAGCGGGGAGCCAAGAGACCCAGTACTTC
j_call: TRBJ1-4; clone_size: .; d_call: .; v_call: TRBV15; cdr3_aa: CATSISGFSNEKLFF; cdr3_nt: TGTGCCACCAGCATCTCAGGATTCTCTAATGAAAAACTGTTTTTT
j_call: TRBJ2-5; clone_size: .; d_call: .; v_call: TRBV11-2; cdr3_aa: CASSLGTEETQYF; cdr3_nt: TGTGCCAGCAGCTTAGGGACAGAAGAGACCCAGTACTTC
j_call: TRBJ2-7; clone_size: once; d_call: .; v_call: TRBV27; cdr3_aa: CASSFSGGLLEQYF; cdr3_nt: TGTGCCAGCAGTTTTTCGGGGGGCCTACTCGAGCAGTACTTC
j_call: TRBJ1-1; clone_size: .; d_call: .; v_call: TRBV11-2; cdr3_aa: CASSRWGVHTEAFF; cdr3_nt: TGTGCCAGCAGCCGGTGGGGGGTTCACACTGAAGCTTTCTTT
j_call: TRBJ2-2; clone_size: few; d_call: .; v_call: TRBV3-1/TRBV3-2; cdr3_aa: CASSQAGTHTGELFF; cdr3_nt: TGTGCCAGCAGCCAAGCCGGGACACACACCGGGGAGCTGTTTTTT
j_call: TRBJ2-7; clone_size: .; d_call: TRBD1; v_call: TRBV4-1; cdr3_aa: CASSPSFELRQGSEQYF; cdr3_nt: TGCGCCAGCAGCCCAAGCTTCGAACTTCGACAGGGTAGCGAGCAGTACTTC
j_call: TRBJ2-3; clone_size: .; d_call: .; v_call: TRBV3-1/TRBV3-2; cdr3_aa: CASSQGGADTQYF; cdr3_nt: TGTGCCAGCAGCCAAGGCGGAGCGGATACGCAGTATTTT
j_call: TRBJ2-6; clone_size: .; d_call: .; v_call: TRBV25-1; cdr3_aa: CASSGPQLTSGANVLTF; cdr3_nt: TGTGCCAGCAGTGGGCCCCAGTTAACCTCTGGGGCCAACGTCCTGACTTTC
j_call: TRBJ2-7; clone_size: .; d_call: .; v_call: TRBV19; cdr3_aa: CASSIPGRSRYEQYF; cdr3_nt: TGTGCCAGTAGTATCCCAGGCAGGTCCCGGTACGAGCAGTACTTC
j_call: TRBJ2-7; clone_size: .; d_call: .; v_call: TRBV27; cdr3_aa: CASSSTLETYEQYF; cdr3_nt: TGTGCCAGCAGTTCGACACTAGAGACCTACGAGCAGTACTTC
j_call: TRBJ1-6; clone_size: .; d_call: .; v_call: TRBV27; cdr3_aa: CASSFGLPGNSPLHF; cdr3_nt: TGTGCCAGCAGTTTTGGGCTGCCGGGAAATTCACCCCTCCACTTT
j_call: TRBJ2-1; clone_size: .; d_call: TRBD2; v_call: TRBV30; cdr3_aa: CAWSALAGRSYNEQFF; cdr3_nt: TGTGCCTGGAGTGCTTTAGCGGGTCGCTCCTACAATGAGCAGTTCTTC
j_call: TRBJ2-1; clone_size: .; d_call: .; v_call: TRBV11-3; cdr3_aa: CASSQPRGEAEQFF; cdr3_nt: TGTGCCAGCAGCCAACCTCGTGGGGAGGCTGAGCAGTTCTTC
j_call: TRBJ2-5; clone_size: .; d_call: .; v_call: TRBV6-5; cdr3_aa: CASSLTGSQETQYF; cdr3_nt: TGTGCCAGCAGCCTCACCGGGAGCCAAGAGACCCAGTACTTC
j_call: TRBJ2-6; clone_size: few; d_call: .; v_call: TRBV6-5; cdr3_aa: CASRVGGTGANVLTF; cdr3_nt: TGTGCCAGCAGGGTAGGGGGAACTGGGGCCAACGTCCTGACTTTC
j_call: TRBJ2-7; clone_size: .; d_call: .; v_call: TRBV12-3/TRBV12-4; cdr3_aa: CASGQISYEQYF; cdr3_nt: TGTGCCAGTGGACAAATCTCCTACGAGCAGTACTTC
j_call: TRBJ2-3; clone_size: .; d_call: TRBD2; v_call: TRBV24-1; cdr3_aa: CATSDQGTSGPGDTQYF; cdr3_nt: TGTGCCACCAGTGACCAGGGGACTAGCGGTCCGGGAGATACGCAGTATTTT
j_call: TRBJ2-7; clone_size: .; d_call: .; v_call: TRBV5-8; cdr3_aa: CASSHSTPGVLAYEQYF; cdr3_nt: TGTGCCAGCAGCCATAGTACCCCGGGAGTTCTAGCTTACGAGCAGTACTTC
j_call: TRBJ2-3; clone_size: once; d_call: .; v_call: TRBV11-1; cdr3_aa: CASKSVTSSTDTQYF; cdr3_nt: TGTGCCAGCAAGTCCGTGACTTCTAGCACAGATACGCAGTATTTT
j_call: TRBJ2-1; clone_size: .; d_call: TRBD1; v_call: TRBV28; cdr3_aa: CASGQGGAYNEQFF; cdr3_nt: TGTGCCAGCGGACAGGGAGGTGCCTACAATGAGCAGTTCTTC
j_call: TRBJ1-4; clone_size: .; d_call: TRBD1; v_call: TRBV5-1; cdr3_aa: CASSLVDRGSEKLFF; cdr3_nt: TGCGCCAGCAGCTTGGTGGACAGGGGTAGTGAAAAACTGTTTTTT
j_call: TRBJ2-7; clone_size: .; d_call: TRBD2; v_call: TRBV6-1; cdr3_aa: CASSERLAGAYEQYF; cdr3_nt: TGTGCCAGCAGTGAACGGCTAGCGGGAGCTTACGAGCAGTACTTC
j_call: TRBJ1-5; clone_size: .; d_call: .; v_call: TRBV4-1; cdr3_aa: CASSPGPRGNQPQHF; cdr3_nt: TGCGCCAGCAGCCCCGGGCCGCGGGGTAATCAGCCCCAGCATTTT
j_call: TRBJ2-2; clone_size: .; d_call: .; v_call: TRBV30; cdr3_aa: CAWSVPSQGEVAELFF; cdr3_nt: TGTGCCTGGAGTGTACCGTCCCAGGGGGAGGTCGCGGAGCTGTTTTTT
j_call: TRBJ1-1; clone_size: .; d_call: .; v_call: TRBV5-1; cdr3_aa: CASSRGGPESNTEAFF; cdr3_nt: TGCGCCAGCAGCCGGGGGGGCCCGGAATCGAACACTGAAGCTTTCTTT
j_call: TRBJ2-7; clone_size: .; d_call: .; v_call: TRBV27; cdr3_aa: CASSANRVKPYEQYF; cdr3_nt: TGTGCCAGCAGTGCTAACAGGGTAAAGCCCTACGAGCAGTACTTC
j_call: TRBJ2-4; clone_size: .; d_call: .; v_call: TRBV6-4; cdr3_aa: CASSDSRTRSYGIQYF; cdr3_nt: TGTGCCAGCAGTGACTCTAGGACTCGTTCGTATGGCATTCAGTACTTC
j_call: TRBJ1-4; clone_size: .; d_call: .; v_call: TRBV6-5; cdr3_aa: CASSHPARGNEKLFF; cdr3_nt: TGTGCCAGCAGCCATCCCGCAAGGGGCAATGAAAAACTGTTTTTT
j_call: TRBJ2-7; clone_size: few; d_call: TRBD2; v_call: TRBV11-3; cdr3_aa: CASSLGGTSGRGYEQYF; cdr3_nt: TGTGCCAGCAGCTTAGGTGGGACTAGCGGGAGAGGTTACGAGCAGTACTTC
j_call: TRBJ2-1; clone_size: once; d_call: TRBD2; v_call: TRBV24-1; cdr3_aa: CATSDRPGRGGYNEQFF; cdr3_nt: TGTGCCACCAGTGATCGCCCCGGGCGGGGGGGGTACAATGAGCAGTTCTTC
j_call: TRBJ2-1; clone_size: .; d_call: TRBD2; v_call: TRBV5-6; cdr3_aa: CASSSRTSPSNEQFF; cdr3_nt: TGTGCCAGCAGCTCCCGGACTAGCCCCTCCAATGAGCAGTTCTTC
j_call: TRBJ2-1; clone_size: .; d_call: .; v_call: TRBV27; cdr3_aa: CASSLVAVNEQFF; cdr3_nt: TGTGCCAGCAGTTTAGTAGCGGTCAATGAGCAGTTCTTC
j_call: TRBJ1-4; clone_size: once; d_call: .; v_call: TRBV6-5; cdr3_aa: CASSFGRGVTNEKLFF; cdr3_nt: TGTGCCAGCAGTTTCGGACGGGGGGTAACTAATGAAAAACTGTTTTTT
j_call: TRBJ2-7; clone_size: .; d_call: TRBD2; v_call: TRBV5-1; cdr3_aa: CASSLGLAVPYEQYF; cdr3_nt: TGCGCCAGCAGCTTGGGGCTAGCGGTCCCCTACGAGCAGTACTTC
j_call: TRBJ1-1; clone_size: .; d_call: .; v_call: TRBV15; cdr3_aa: CATSRGPGGVNTEAFF; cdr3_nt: TGTGCCACCAGCAGAGGCCCCGGAGGGGTGAACACTGAAGCTTTCTTT
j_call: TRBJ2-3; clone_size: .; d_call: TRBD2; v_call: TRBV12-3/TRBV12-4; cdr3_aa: CASNGGGADTQYF; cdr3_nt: TGTGCCAGCAATGGCGGGGGGGCCGATACGCAGTATTTT
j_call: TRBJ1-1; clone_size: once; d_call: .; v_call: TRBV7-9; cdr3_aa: CASSVPRGGNTEAFF; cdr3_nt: TGTGCCAGCAGCGTACCCAGGGGCGGGAACACTGAAGCTTTCTTT
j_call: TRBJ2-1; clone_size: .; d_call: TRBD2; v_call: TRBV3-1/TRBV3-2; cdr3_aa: CASSQDFTSGHSYNEQFF; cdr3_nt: TGTGCCAGCAGCCAAGATTTCACTAGCGGCCACTCCTACAATGAGCAGTTCTTC
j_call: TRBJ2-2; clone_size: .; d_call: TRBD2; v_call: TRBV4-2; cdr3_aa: CASSLQRETGELFF; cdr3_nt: TGTGCCAGCAGCCTACAGCGGGAAACCGGGGAGCTGTTTTTT
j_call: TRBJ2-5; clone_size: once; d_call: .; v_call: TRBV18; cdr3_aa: CASSPPERQETQYF; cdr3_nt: TGTGCCAGCTCACCACCCGAGCGTCAAGAGACCCAGTACTTC